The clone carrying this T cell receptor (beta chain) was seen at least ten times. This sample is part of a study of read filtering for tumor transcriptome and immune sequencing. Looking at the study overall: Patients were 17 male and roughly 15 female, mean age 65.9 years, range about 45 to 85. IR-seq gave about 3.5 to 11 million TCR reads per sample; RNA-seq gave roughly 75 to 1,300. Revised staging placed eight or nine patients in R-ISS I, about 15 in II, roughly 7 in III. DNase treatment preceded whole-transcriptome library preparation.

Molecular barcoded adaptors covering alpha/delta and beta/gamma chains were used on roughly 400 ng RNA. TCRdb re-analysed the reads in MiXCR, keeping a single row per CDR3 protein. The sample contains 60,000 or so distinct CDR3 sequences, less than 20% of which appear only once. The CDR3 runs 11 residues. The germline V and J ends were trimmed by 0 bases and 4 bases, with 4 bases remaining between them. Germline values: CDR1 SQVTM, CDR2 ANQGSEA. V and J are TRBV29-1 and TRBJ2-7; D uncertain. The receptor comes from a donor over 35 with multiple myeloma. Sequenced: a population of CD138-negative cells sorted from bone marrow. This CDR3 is CSVEDPYEQYF. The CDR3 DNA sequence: TGCAGCGTTGAAGATCCTTACGAGCAGTACTTC.